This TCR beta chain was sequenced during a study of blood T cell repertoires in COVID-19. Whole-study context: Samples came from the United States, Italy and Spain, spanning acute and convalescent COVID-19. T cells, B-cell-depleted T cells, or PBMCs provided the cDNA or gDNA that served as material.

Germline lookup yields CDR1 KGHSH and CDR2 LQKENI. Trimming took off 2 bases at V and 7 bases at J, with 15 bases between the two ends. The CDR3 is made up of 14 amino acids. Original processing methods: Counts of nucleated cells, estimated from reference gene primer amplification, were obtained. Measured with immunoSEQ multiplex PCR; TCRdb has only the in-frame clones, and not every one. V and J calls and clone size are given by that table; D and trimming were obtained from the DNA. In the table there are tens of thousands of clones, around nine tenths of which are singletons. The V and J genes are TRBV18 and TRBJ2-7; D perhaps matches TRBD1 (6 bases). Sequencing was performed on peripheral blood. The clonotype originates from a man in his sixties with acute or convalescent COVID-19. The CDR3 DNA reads TGTGCCAGCTCACCATCGACAGGCGGTTTGGAGCAGTACTTC. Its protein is CASSPSTGGLEQYF.